The TCR beta chain under discussion was sequenced for a study of beta chain features in type 1 diabetes (dated by TCRdb to 2016 to 2019). About the investigation overall: Patients and healthy donors did not differ in mean age, gender distribution, total cell number or subset yield. A total of roughly 100 million sorted cells were examined across all samples, and RNA yield correlated strongly with the number of cells per subset. The study compared the TCRB repertoires of sorted circulating CD4+ T cell subsets in recently diagnosed type 1 diabetes patients with those in matched healthy donors. Naive and central memory subsets were obtained from all 30 or so donors, but regulatory and stem cell-like memory subsets were isolated from only 8 patients and roughly 8 healthy donors. General findings and caveats noted by the study authors: Sequencing cDNA rather than genomic DNA could over-represent highly expressing activated cells, although activation and CD3 levels did not differ between groups. Type 1 diabetes patients showed a moderate but significant shortening of TCRB CDR3 length in all four CD4+ subsets. Only small numbers of individuals were included in the HLA sub-analyses, which left unresolved whether HLA type had any influence on TCRB rearrangement. Shorter templates might have been favored by PCR, but patient and control samples were amplified and corrected together, so both groups would have been affected equally by any skew. Naive, central memory and regulatory TCRB repertoires appeared to be more similar among patients than among healthy donors. At VDJ recombination sites, patients with type 1 diabetes made fewer insertions and deleted more nucleotides, a pattern implying thymic rearrangement abnormalities.

Of note for this clone: The clone's antigen remains unknown. No much larger clone is present one base from it, and per-base qualities are unavailable.

The entire isolated RNA was reverse transcribed using the High Capacity cDNA Reverse Transcription Kit, and thus expressed TCRB transcripts were sequenced. Deep immunoSEQ sequencing was performed on naive, central memory and regulatory T cell samples, with an average of around 3.4 million total reads per sample. Sorted cells were lysed in RLT buffer and RNA was extracted with DNase-treated RNeasy Micro or Mini kits, depending on cell number. To prevent cross-contamination, every cell subset was processed on its own, while patient and healthy donor samples were processed together. Using the immunoSEQ multiplex PCR, TCRB sequences were amplified from cDNA into 87-bp fragments spanning the CDR3 region. Sequencing of the amplicons was done on the Illumina HiSeq platform. Regarding the original processing steps: Synthetic template baselines were used to correct PCR bias computationally, reads within Hamming distance 2 were collapsed together, and singletons that could not be merged were discarded. Reads were aligned against IMGT so that V, D and J genes, CDR3 length and insertions or deletions at six rearrangement sites could be assigned. Within each subset, clonotype counts were normalized to sorted cell number, and only after that were true diversity and Gini coefficients computed with the tcR R package. The overlap coefficient, calculated on TCRB nucleotide sequences, was used to measure repertoire sharing. Out-of-frame TCRB sequences from naive cells were analyzed to stand in for the pre-selection repertoire. The table was pulled from immuneACCESS by TCRdb, which kept in-frame rearrangements only. Such tables lose some clones; where checked, under half of the loss comes from unresolved V genes, and the rest has no known cause. That table supplies the V and J calls and clone size; D and trimming were determined from the DNA. A total of 300,000 to 450,000 clones appear in this sample, approximately 12% of them only once. Of the sample, roughly 0.0097% falls within the top ten clones.

The CDR3 numbers 14 residues from cysteine through phenylalanine. Kept here is only the CDR3 DNA, which spans 42 bases and is read in frame from base 1. The germline V gene yields ENHRY for CDR1 and SYGVKD for CDR2. V has 7 bases trimmed and J has 2 bases trimmed; junction bases matching no gene number 5. Each donor gave one peripheral blood draw, averaging about 100 mL, which was collected into heparinised tubes. Naive, central memory, regulatory and stem cell-like memory CD4+ T cells were sorted on a BD FACSAria II using a panel including CD45RO, CCR7, CD25, CD127, CD95 and CD27. All sorted populations exceeded 95% purity. PBMCs were separated immediately by Lymphoprep density gradient centrifugation and were stained directly, without being cultured. To minimize batch effects, samples were stained and sorted in pairs, one healthy donor with one patient per experiment.

This TCR was recovered from a woman in her late teens or twenties with type 1 diabetes. This receptor chain uses TRBV10-3 and TRBJ2-3; TRBD2 agrees with 8 junctional bases. Source material: naive CD4+ T cells from blood. Read against the paper, the sample's cell subset or site label means: true naive CD4+ T cells. The DNA is as follows: TGTGCCATCACGCCTAGCGGGCCCACAGATACGCAGTATTTT. Translated, it gives CAITPSGPTDTQYF.